This T cell receptor (beta chain) appears in the sequencing data of a study of blood T cell repertoires in COVID-19. Looking at the study overall: Italy, Spain and the United States were the sources of the convalescent and acute COVID-19 samples.

This clone was counted only a few times. The CDR3 consists of 17 residues. In germline, CDR1 is SGHRS, CDR2 YFSETQ. With 0 bases removed from V and 1 base from J, the gap between germline ends came to 17 bases. Original processing notes: Researchers report that nucleated cell counts were estimated from reference gene primer amplification. Sequencing was performed with immunoSEQ multiplex PCR; in TCRdb, only in-frame clones are kept and a portion is missing. The D gene and trimming were derived from the DNA, and the V and J assignments and clone size from that table. The data hold approximately 150,000 clones, with more than 75% observed a single time.

The sequencing input was peripheral blood. The clonotype comes from a human donor in a cohort sampled during active COVID-19. The chain has TRBV5-1 and TRBJ2-7, with no clear D. CDR3 in DNA: TGCGCCAGCAGCTTGGTCTCTGGCGGAGCGCGGTCCTACGAGCAGTACTTC. It codes for CASSLVSGGARSYEQYF.